Here is one TCR beta chain with its context. The antigen is unknown. Other DNA sequences in the sample encode the same CDR3. These data belong to a study of shared clonotypes between healthy human individuals. Study-level findings and limits: In a few donors, around 5% of naive CD4 clonotypes appeared in common. Despite large depth, rarefaction showed incomplete sorted-subset sequencing.

Sequencing used immunoSEQ multiplex PCR; TCRdb keeps in-frame clones, though not all of them. The data contain hundreds of thousands of clones, around 78% of them seen just once; the ten biggest clones take up roughly 2%. The V gene lost 5 bases and the J gene lost 0 bases, with 14 bases spanning the gap. The CDR3 is 15 residues long. Germline V gene lookup returns CDR1 MDHEN and CDR2 SYDVKM. Into CD45RA+ naive and CD45RA-negative memory subsets, the CD4+ cells were split. The rearrangement links TRBV28 to TRBJ2-7; either TRBD1 or TRBD2 may fit D (6 bases each). Source material: memory CD4+ T cells sorted from blood. Subset reported: CD45RA-negative fraction. The TCR was taken from a woman aged 25 to 39 in good health. The CDR3 loop reads CASSLGGTGSYEQYF. CDR3 bases: TGTGCCAGCAGTCTAGGGGGGACGGGCTCCTACGAGCAGTACTTC.